Each of the 18 T cell receptor beta chains below was sequenced from the same sample in a study of T cell responses to AZD1222 COVID-19 vaccine (dated by TCRdb to about 2021). The time point tag for this specimen amounts to: baseline before first vaccination. Library preparation was by the immunoSEQ multiplex PCR assay. TCRdb holds this immuneACCESS table with in-frame rearrangements only. Some clones are missing; in checked studies, unresolved V genes explain under half, and the rest has no known cause. Recorded for this sample are about 130,000 clones; more than 70% of them occurred a single time. Around 1.5% of the sample lies in the top ten. Sequenced material: peripheral blood, taken on day 0 of AZD1222 vaccination. These receptors all come from an adult in good health.

The chain combines TRBV5-4 with TRBJ1-6; no firm D call. This CDR3 region has 13 residues. The V gene's germline CDR1 is SGHNT and CDR2 YYREEE (reference sequence). Trimming left V 0 bases short and J 7 bases short, with 5 bases between. The CDR3 protein is CASSLDGNSPLHF. The DNA for the CDR3 is TGTGCCAGCAGCTTGGACGGGAATTCACCCCTCCACTTT.

This chain connects TRBV28 to TRBJ1-2; 7 bases line up with TRBD1. Per germline, CDR1 MDHEN and CDR2 SYDVKM. The CDR3 sequence is 15 residues long. Trimming cost V 5 bases and J 4 bases; bases outside gene matches: 10. The CDR3 spells CASSPPDRAIYGYTF. The DNA for the CDR3 is TGTGCCAGCAGTCCCCCAGACAGGGCGATCTATGGCTACACCTTC.

The rearrangement joins TRBV24-1 to TRBJ2-4; maybe TRBD1 (5 bases). Germline CDR1 is KGHDR and CDR2 is SFDVKD. The CDR3 runs to 18 residues. V was trimmed by 4 bases and J by 0 bases, leaving 18 bases between them. CDR3 bases: TGTGCCACCAGTGAATACGCTTCCTGGGGCCTAGCCAAAAACATTCAGTACTTC. Its protein product is CATSEYASWGLAKNIQYF.

V gene TRBV27 combines with J gene TRBJ2-5; 8 nucleotides align to TRBD2. This CDR3 has 15 amino acids. V lost 3 bases to trimming and J lost 4 bases; unmatched junction nucleotides: 7. CDR1 is MNHEY, CDR2 SMNVEV, per germline (reference sequence). Written as DNA, the CDR3 is TGTGCCAGCAGTTTCCTCGGGGGGGGACGAGAGACCCAGTACTTC. This sequence encodes CASSFLGGGRETQYF.

The chain carries TRBV19 and TRBJ2-7; D remains unclear. Trimming stripped 0 bases from V and 0 bases from J, with 9 bases between. Germline V gene sequence: CDR1 LNHDA, CDR2 SQIVND (reference sequence). This CDR3 region has 15 residues. CDR3 loop: CASSIEAGSSYEQYF. The CDR3, as DNA: TGTGCCAGTAGTATAGAGGCAGGCAGCTCCTACGAGCAGTACTTC. The complete variable domain, with remaining parts taken from reference TRBV19 and TRBJ2-7, reads DGGITQSPKYLFRKEGQNVTLSCEQNLNHDAMYWYRQDPGQGLRLIYYSQIVNDFQKGDIAEGYSVSREKKESFPLTVTSAQKNPTAFYLCASSIEAGSSYEQYFGPGTRLTVT.

The rearrangement joins TRBV14 to TRBJ2-7; 8 bases fit TRBD2. Germline V gene data show CDR1 as SGHDN and CDR2 as FVKESK. CDR3 length equals 14 residues. With V trimmed by 4 bases and J by 7 bases, 9 bases remained unmatched. The CDR3 DNA reads as TGTGCCAGCAGCCCTCTAGGACTAGCCGGGGAGCAGTACTTC. Its protein is CASSPLGLAGEQYF.

The rearrangement uses TRBV6-2 or TRBV6-3 and TRBJ1-5; a weak D match, TRBD1 (5 bases). V lost 2 bases to trimming and J lost 6 bases, with 8 bases between them. The CDR3 length is 13 residues. Per germline, CDR1 MNHEY and CDR2 SVGEGT. DNA for the CDR3: TGTGCCAGCAGTTACAACGGGGGTCAGCCCCAGCATTTT. It specifies CASSYNGGQPQHF.

The chain couples TRBV29-1 to TRBJ2-3; 7 nucleotides line up with TRBD2. V shed 3 bases, J shed 3 bases, and the junction held 18 bases outside the gene matches. The CDR3 runs to 18 residues. Germline CDR1 and CDR2: SQVTM and ANQGSEA. In nucleotides, the CDR3 is TGCAGCGTTGATCCCACCCGGGGAGGGCCCATCAGGACAGATACGCAGTATTTT. This encodes CSVDPTRGGPIRTDTQYF.

The chain carries TRBV10-1 and TRBJ1-5; D unresolved. The germline gives CDR1 WNHNN, CDR2 SYGVQD (reference sequence). The CDR3 is 13 residues long. V gave up 0 bases and J gave up 6 bases, with 6 bases separating them. The CDR3 sequence: CASSESGFQPQHF. As DNA, the CDR3 is TGCGCCAGCAGTGAGTCGGGGTTTCAGCCCCAGCATTTT.

The J gene is TRBJ1-2, the V gene TRBV7-2; D is uncertain. Germline assignment: CDR1 SGHTA and CDR2 FQGNSA. The CDR3 contains 13 residues. Trimming pared 3 bases from V and 4 bases from J, leaving 9 bases between. The CDR3 DNA sequence: TGTGCCAGCAGCTTCCTCTCCCTCTATGGCTACACCTTC. Its protein product is CASSFLSLYGYTF. The variable domain in full, completed from reference TRBV7-2 and TRBJ1-2, reads GAGVSQSPSNKVTEKGKDVELRCDPISGHTALYWYRQSLGQGLEFLIYFQGNSAPDKSGLPSDRFSAERTGGSVSTLTIQRTQQEDSAVYLCASSFLSLYGYTFGSGTRLTVV.

To note about this clone: A junction boundary mismatches the germline segment, possibly from a read error. The chain combines TRBV4-1 with TRBJ2-7; TRBD1 matches at 7 bases. Germline CDR1 MGHRA, CDR2 YSYEKL. The CDR3 is 17 residues long. CDR3 bases: TGCGCCAGCAGCCCCCTAGGGGGCGTCGCTGGCTCCCACGAGCAGTACTTC. This gives the protein CASSPLGGVAGSHEQYF.

The rearrangement links TRBV6-1 to TRBJ1-5, with D uncertain. The CDR3 is 13 residues long. V was shortened by 2 bases and J by 6 bases, with 8 bases between the two germline ends. Germline lookup yields CDR1 MNHNS and CDR2 SASEGT. CDR3 nucleotide sequence: TGTGCCAGCAGTGAAATATGGCTTCAGCCCCAGCATTTT. This sequence encodes CASSEIWLQPQHF.

This clone showed up just a few times. The V and J genes are TRBV5-4 and TRBJ1-2; 7 bases line up with TRBD1. The V gene end was trimmed by 0 bases and the J gene end by 4 bases; junction bases not matched to a gene: 6. From germline, CDR1 is SGHNT and CDR2 YYREEE (reference sequence). This CDR3 comprises 15 residues. The CDR3 DNA follows: TGTGCCAGCAGCTTGGGTCAGGGGGGTAGCTATGGCTACACCTTC. It encodes CASSLGQGGSYGYTF.

The genes are TRBV7-7 and TRBJ2-1; 8 bases are a match to TRBD1. V lost 5 bases to trimming and J lost 4 bases; unmatched junction nucleotides: 7. The germline CDR1 and CDR2 sequences are SSHAT and FNYEAQ (reference sequence). This CDR3 has 15 amino acids. The CDR3 DNA follows: TGTGCCAGCAGCCCGGGACAGGACTTATACAATGAGCAGTTCTTC. Translating it yields CASSPGQDLYNEQFF. Full variable domain (rest looked up from reference TRBV7-7 and TRBJ2-1): GAGVSQSPRYKVTKRGQDVTLRCDPISSHATLYWYQQALGQGPEFLTYFNYEAQPDKSGLPSDRFSAERPEGSISTLTIQRTEQRDSAMYRCASSPGQDLYNEQFFGPGTRLTVL.

This clone was observed a few times. The V gene is TRBV7-2, the J gene TRBJ2-7, with D perhaps matching TRBD1 or TRBD2 (5 bases each). CDR1 SGHTA and CDR2 FQGNSA come from the germline V gene. There are 17 residues in the CDR3. V shed 5 bases and J shed 0 bases, with 20 bases lying between them. The CDR3 region has the DNA TGTGCCAGCAGCCGGGGACGGTATGACGCCAGCTCCTACGAGCAGTACTTC. It yields the protein CASSRGRYDASSYEQYF.

The rearrangement joins TRBV5-6 to TRBJ2-2; the D is unclear. Trimming stripped 4 bases from V and 2 bases from J, with 15 bases between. CDR3 length: 16 amino acids. The germline V gene encodes CDR1 SGHDT and CDR2 YYEEEE. The CDR3 loop reads CASSPDIILNTGELFF. CDR3 nucleotides: TGTGCCAGCAGCCCAGATATCATACTCAACACCGGGGAGCTGTTTTTT. Drawing the rest from reference TRBV5-6 and TRBJ2-2, the complete variable domain is DAGVTQSPTHLIKTRGQQVTLRCSPKSGHDTVSWYQQALGQGPQFIFQYYEEEERQRGNFPDRFSGHQFPNYSSELNVNALLLGDSALYLCASSPDIILNTGELFFGEGSRLTVL.

This clone was observed a single time. V is TRBV19 and J is TRBJ2-3, with a possible D match to TRBD2 (7 bases). V shed 5 bases and J shed 1 base, with 13 bases lying between them. CDR1 LNHDA and CDR2 SQIVND come from the germline V gene (reference sequence). This CDR3 contains 15 residues. The CDR3 loop is CASSGGAGGTDTQYF. The CDR3 DNA reads as TGTGCCAGTAGTGGGGGGGCCGGGGGCACAGATACGCAGTATTTT.

This clone appeared a single time. J is TRBJ1-2 and V is TRBV7-3, with D possibly TRBD1 on 6 matching bases. V lost 1 base, J lost 3 bases, and 12 bases lay in between. CDR3 length equals 15 residues. The V gene's germline CDR1 is SGHTA and CDR2 FQGTGA. CDR3 amino acids: CASSLNGGGHYGYTF. The CDR3 coding sequence is TGTGCCAGCAGCTTAAACGGGGGCGGACACTATGGCTACACCTTC.